This is a list of T cell receptor beta chains from one sample in a study of T cell repertoires in Merkel cell carcinoma. Data came from immunoSEQ multiplex PCR; TCRdb stores just in-frame clones and leaves some out. The sample consists of fewer than 15,000 clones, roughly 72% of them appearing once. The specimen was tumor tissue. These receptors all stem from an adult with Merkel cell carcinoma. Each CDR3 is given with its conserved first and last residue. The order of the fields is V gene, J gene, clone size, D gene, CDR3 DNA, CDR3 protein. D genes are given only for firm matches. Only some rows state a clone size, as once, few, many or a class for expanded clones.

V gene: TRBV3-1/TRBV3-2
J gene: TRBJ2-7
clone size: .
D gene: .
CDR3 DNA: TGTGCCAGCAGCCAAGGGTCGGGCGAGCAGTACTTC
CDR3 protein: CASSQGSGEQYF

V gene: TRBV4-3
J gene: TRBJ2-2
clone size: few
D gene: .
CDR3 DNA: TGCGCCAGCAGCCTACGGAGGGGGCGCGGGCAGGAGCTGTTTTTT
CDR3 protein: CASSLRRGRGQELFF

V gene: TRBV6-2/TRBV6-3
J gene: TRBJ2-4
clone size: .
D gene: .
CDR3 DNA: TGTGCCAGCAGTAATCCAGTGGCGAACATTCAGTACTTC
CDR3 protein: CASSNPVANIQYF

V gene: TRBV7-9
J gene: TRBJ1-5
clone size: few
D gene: .
CDR3 DNA: TGTGCCAGCAGCTTAGGAGCAGGCCGAAGGGATCAGCCCCAGCATTTT
CDR3 protein: CASSLGAGRRDQPQHF

V gene: TRBV7-2
J gene: TRBJ2-7
clone size: .
D gene: .
CDR3 DNA: TGTGCCAGCAGCTTAGGTAGCAGCTCCTACGAGCAGTACTTC
CDR3 protein: CASSLGSSSYEQYF

V gene: TRBV19
J gene: TRBJ2-1
clone size: .
D gene: .
CDR3 DNA: TGTGCCAGTAGCCTAGGGGTATACAATGAGCAGTTCTTC
CDR3 protein: CASSLGVYNEQFF

V gene: TRBV7-2
J gene: TRBJ2-1
clone size: .
D gene: TRBD2
CDR3 DNA: TGTGCCAGCAGACGACTAGCGGGGCTTTTAAGCTCCTACAATGAGCAGTTCTTC
CDR3 protein: CASRRLAGLLSSYNEQFF

V gene: TRBV6-2/TRBV6-3
J gene: TRBJ2-1
clone size: .
D gene: TRBD2
CDR3 DNA: TGTGCCAGCAGTCACGGGGGACTAGCCTTCAATGAGCAGTTCTTC
CDR3 protein: CASSHGGLAFNEQFF

V gene: TRBV25-1
J gene: TRBJ2-7
clone size: .
D gene: .
CDR3 DNA: TGTGCCAGCAGTGAAAACCCGAGCCCGTACGAGCAGTACTTC
CDR3 protein: CASSENPSPYEQYF

V gene: TRBV5-1
J gene: TRBJ2-5
clone size: .
D gene: .
CDR3 DNA: TGCGCCAGCAGCTTGGAAGAGACCCAGTACTTC
CDR3 protein: CASSLEETQYF

V gene: TRBV4-1
J gene: TRBJ2-7
clone size: .
D gene: .
CDR3 DNA: TGCGCCAGCAGCCAAGTTTTGGGGGGGCATTACGAGCAGTACTTC
CDR3 protein: CASSQVLGGHYEQYF